The rows below give T cell receptor beta chains drawn from one sample of a study of T cell changes during pregnancy in multiple sclerosis. Sequencing was performed with immunoSEQ multiplex PCR; in TCRdb, only in-frame clones are kept and a portion is missing. The profile covers roughly 90,000 clones, with 85% to 95% appearing a single time and about 4.5% taken by the ten largest. Sequences were derived from peripheral blood, sampled in the first trimester of pregnancy. Receptors originate from a female donor with multiple sclerosis, enrolled in a pregnancy study. The CDR3 runs from the conserved cysteine through the conserved F or W. D genes are given only for firm matches. Rows give clone size only sometimes, using once, few, many, or a class for an expanded clone.

v_gene	d_gene	len	abundance	j_gene	CDR3aa	CDR3nt
TRBV7-9	TRBD1	12	-	TRBJ1-1	CASSPGTAEAFF	TGTGCCAGCAGCCCCGGGACAGCTGAAGCTTTCTTT
TRBV11-2	-	14	-	TRBJ2-1	CASSLGLGSNEQFF	TGTGCCAGCAGCTTAGGTTTAGGGAGCAATGAGCAGTTCTTC
TRBV5-1	TRBD1	14	-	TRBJ2-5	CASSLGQGEETQYF	TGCGCCAGCAGCTTGGGACAGGGCGAAGAGACCCAGTACTTC
TRBV2	TRBD1	14	-	TRBJ2-7	CASSWTGGSYEQYF	TGTGCCAGCAGTTGGACAGGGGGCTCCTACGAGCAGTACTTC
TRBV6-6	TRBD1	16	-	TRBJ2-1	CASSTVRQGWVNEQFF	TGTGCCAGCAGTACGGTCAGACAGGGCTGGGTCAATGAGCAGTTCTTC
TRBV4-1	-	15	once	TRBJ1-2	CASSQEPGAIYGYTF	TGCGCCAGCAGCCAAGAGCCAGGGGCCATCTATGGCTACACCTTC
TRBV6-1	-	17	-	TRBJ1-2	CASSATGALLKRGGYTF	TGTGCCAGCAGTGCTACGGGGGCTCTCCTCAAGCGGGGTGGCTACACCTTC
TRBV28	TRBD1	15	few	TRBJ1-6	CASRVPGQGASPLHF	TGTGCCAGCAGGGTGCCGGGACAGGGGGCTTCACCCCTCCACTTT
TRBV27	-	18	-	TRBJ2-1	CASSFQGNVLSSYNEQFF	TGTGCCAGCAGTTTTCAGGGAAATGTCTTGAGCTCCTACAATGAGCAGTTCTTC
TRBV6-1	TRBD2	18	-	TRBJ2-2	CASSDGLAGAANTGELFF	TGTGCCAGCAGTGACGGACTAGCGGGGGCCGCGAACACCGGGGAGCTGTTTTTT
TRBV18	-	14	-	TRBJ2-2	CASSPRQVTGELFF	TGTGCCAGCTCACCACGACAGGTCACCGGGGAGCTGTTTTTT
TRBV5-1	TRBD2	17	-	TRBJ2-2	CASSLLLAGENTGELFF	TGCGCCAGCAGCCTCCTTCTAGCGGGAGAAAACACCGGGGAGCTGTTTTTT
TRBV5-1	TRBD2	16	-	TRBJ2-1	CASSLGLAGGHDEQFF	TGCGCCAGCAGCTTGGGACTAGCGGGGGGGCATGATGAGCAGTTCTTC
TRBV4-2	TRBD2	12	-	TRBJ2-1	CASSQAGGEQFF	TGTGCCAGCAGCCAGGCGGGGGGTGAGCAGTTCTTC
TRBV2	-	15	-	TRBJ2-4	CASSDIGVAKNIQYF	TGTGCCAGCAGTGATATAGGGGTGGCCAAAAACATTCAGTACTTC
TRBV9	-	16	once	TRBJ1-2	CASSSTAARGAYGYTF	TGTGCCAGCAGCTCCACGGCGGCCCGCGGAGCCTATGGCTACACCTTC
TRBV9	-	14	-	TRBJ1-3	CASSARSSGNTIYF	TGTGCCAGCAGCGCAAGGAGCTCTGGAAACACCATATATTTT
TRBV7-9	TRBD1	18	-	TRBJ1-4	CASRPPTGTETPEEKLFF	TGTGCCAGCAGGCCACCAACCGGGACAGAAACACCAGAGGAAAAACTGTTTTTT
TRBV25-1	-	13	-	TRBJ2-7	CASSEWGLYEQYF	TGTGCCAGCAGTGAATGGGGGCTATACGAGCAGTACTTC
TRBV5-6	-	18	-	TRBJ1-1	CASSFRSLYTGENTEAFF	TGTGCCAGCAGCTTTCGAAGCTTGTATACAGGCGAGAACACTGAAGCTTTCTTT
TRBV6-5	-	13	-	TRBJ1-5	CASSGLLNQPQHF	TGTGCCAGCAGTGGACTTTTAAATCAGCCCCAGCATTTT
TRBV15	TRBD2	17	-	TRBJ2-7	CATSRETSSGAPYEQYF	TGTGCCACCAGCCGGGAGACTTCTAGCGGGGCCCCCTACGAGCAGTACTTC
TRBV7-6	-	12	-	TRBJ1-4	CASSPLNEKLFF	TGTGCCAGCAGCCCACTTAATGAAAAACTGTTTTTT
TRBV4-1	-	16	-	TRBJ1-1	CASSHPGETMNTEAFF	TGCGCCAGCAGCCATCCGGGGGAAACCATGAACACTGAAGCTTTCTTT
TRBV20-1	TRBD1	10	once	TRBJ1-1	CSNLDRVAFF	TGCAGCAATCTTGACAGGGTGGCTTTCTTT
TRBV6-5	TRBD2	15	-	TRBJ2-3	CASRLGTRPTDTQYF	TGTGCCAGCAGACTTGGGACTAGACCCACAGATACGCAGTATTTT
TRBV6-5	-	15	-	TRBJ1-2	CASSPGGIGDYGYTF	TGTGCCAGCAGCCCGGGGGGGATAGGGGACTATGGCTACACCTTC
TRBV6-1	-	15	-	TRBJ1-2	CASSERLIPGSGYTF	TGTGCCAGCAGTGAAAGGTTGATCCCGGGGTCTGGCTACACCTTC
TRBV13	TRBD1	17	few	TRBJ2-2	CASSPPGTGLNTGELFF	TGTGCCAGCAGCCCCCCCGGGACAGGGTTGAACACCGGGGAGCTGTTTTTT
TRBV4-2	TRBD1	15	-	TRBJ1-4	CASSQDPTGVEKLFF	TGTGCCAGCAGCCAAGATCCGACAGGGGTTGAAAAACTGTTTTTT
TRBV4-1	TRBD1	15	-	TRBJ2-7	CASSPGTGSDYEQYF	TGCGCCAGCAGCCCTGGGACAGGGTCAGACTACGAGCAGTACTTC
TRBV2	-	11	-	TRBJ2-5	CAGGADETQYF	TGTGCTGGGGGGGCCGATGAGACCCAGTACTTC
TRBV11-2	TRBD1	12	-	TRBJ1-1	CASSLGQVVAFF	TGTGCCAGCAGCCTCGGACAGGTTGTTGCTTTCTTT
TRBV4-1	-	14	-	TRBJ2-2	CASSQLMTVGELFF	TGCGCCAGCAGCCAGCTTATGACAGTCGGGGAGCTGTTTTTT
TRBV20-1	-	11	-	TRBJ2-5	CSAPGKETQYF	TGCAGTGCTCCTGGCAAAGAGACCCAGTACTTC
TRBV27	-	14	once	TRBJ1-3	CASMMGHAGNTIYF	TGTGCCAGCATGATGGGACATGCTGGAAACACCATATATTTT
TRBV6-4	-	13	-	TRBJ2-5	CARKGVRGETQYF	TGTGCCAGGAAGGGTGTCAGGGGAGAGACCCAGTACTTC
TRBV7-2	-	12	-	TRBJ2-7	CASSSSSYEQYF	TGTGCCAGCAGCTCCAGCTCCTACGAGCAGTACTTC
TRBV7-9	TRBD1	15	-	TRBJ1-4	CASSPPGQLNEKLFF	TGTGCCAGCAGCCCGCCGGGACAGCTTAATGAAAAACTGTTTTTT
TRBV27	-	15	-	TRBJ1-2	CASSLRSGVGYGYTF	TGTGCCAGCAGTTTAAGATCAGGTGTCGGCTATGGCTACACCTTC
TRBV5-6	TRBD2	16	-	TRBJ2-7	CASSSAGGPETYEQYF	TGTGCCAGCAGCTCAGCGGGGGGGCCTGAGACCTACGAGCAGTACTTC
TRBV7-7	-	14	-	TRBJ2-1	CASSLEGRGNEQFF	TGTGCTAGCAGCTTAGAAGGACGGGGAAATGAGCAGTTCTTC
TRBV5-1	-	15	-	TRBJ1-5	CASSQDSASNQPQHF	TGCGCCAGCAGCCAGGACAGTGCTAGCAATCAGCCCCAGCATTTT
TRBV18	-	12	-	TRBJ2-7	CASSLAAAEQYF	TGTGCCAGCTCACTGGCGGCGGCCGAGCAGTACTTC
TRBV7-3	TRBD2	15	-	TRBJ2-1	CASSLLAGALHEQFF	TGTGCCAGCAGCTTACTAGCGGGGGCCCTCCATGAGCAGTTCTTC
TRBV7-6	-	15	-	TRBJ1-5	CASSLSQGMVEPQHF	TGTGCCAGCAGCTTGAGCCAGGGGATGGTGGAGCCCCAGCATTTT
TRBV5-1	TRBD2	15	once	TRBJ2-5	CASSAGLGSQETQYF	TGCGCCAGCAGCGCGGGACTAGGCTCCCAAGAGACCCAGTACTTC
TRBV6-6	-	15	-	TRBJ1-2	CASSYAPGVGYGYTF	TGTGCCAGCAGTTACGCCCCGGGGGTAGGCTATGGCTACACCTTC
TRBV19	TRBD2	18	-	TRBJ2-1	CASSRTSGVLNPYNEQFF	TGTGCCAGTAGCCGGACTAGCGGGGTTCTTAACCCCTACAATGAGCAGTTCTTC